This T cell receptor beta chain was profiled in a study of cytomegalovirus exposure and HLA in healthy donors. Study findings and constraints: Reportedly, diagnosis of cytomegalovirus status by the classifier showed high specificity and sensitivity. According to a subsequent analysis, TCR clusters from the first cohort were inclined to appear together in the 120 validation repertoires.

Trimming pared 4 bases from V and 4 bases from J, leaving 15 bases between. This CDR3 has 14 residues. Germline V CDR1 and CDR2: SGHDT, YYEEEE. Only in-frame clones appear in the TCRdb table, and some are missing; sequencing was by immunoSEQ multiplex PCR. Of 150,000 to 200,000 clones listed, 86% are singletons. Regarding this clone: Its antigen is still unknown.

The donors were part of the roughly 130-subject validation cohort, which stood apart from the approximately 670-subject first cohort. The receptor was isolated from a man between 18 and 35 years old in good health and CMV-seropositive. V gene TRBV5-6 combines with J gene TRBJ2-7; TRBD1 might be the D (6 bases). Sample: PBMCs. Here the CDR3 DNA reads TGTGCCAGCAGCGAAGGGCCACAGGGATACGAGCAGTACTTC. It is translated as CASSEGPQGYEQYF.